Listed here are 19 T cell receptor beta chains from one sample, sequenced in a study of T-cell memory formation after mild COVID-19. Each CDR3 protein gets one entry after TCRdb re-called the 5' RACE reads with MiXCR. This sample carries roughly 240,000 distinct CDR3 sequences, under 20% of them seen once, and the ten largest clones take 20% to 25%. Material: PBMCs or a T cell subset sorted from them (not recorded which). These receptors all stem from a man in his late teens or twenties who had mild COVID-19 (a few samples of this study predate the infection). Cell type and time point are not known.

This clonotype was found a few times. The genes are TRBV4-1 and TRBJ2-5; D is perhaps TRBD1 (5 bases). The V end lost 0 bases, the J end lost 1 base, and 9 bases lay between the germline ends. CDR1 is MGHRA and CDR2 is YSYEKL in the germline V gene. This CDR3 region has 15 residues. CDR3 sequence reads: CASSQEVRVQETQYF. As DNA, the CDR3 is TGCGCCAGCAGCCAAGAAGTCAGGGTCCAAGAGACCCAGTACTTC.

The CDR3 region has the DNA TGTGCCAGCAGTTTACAGGGACCCACCCGGGAGCAGTACTTC. It encodes CASSLQGPTREQYF. This sequence joins TRBV12-3 or TRBV12-4 and TRBJ2-7, with D perhaps TRBD1 or TRBD2 (5 bases each). The CDR3 consists of 14 residues. Trimming cost V 2 bases and J 7 bases, with 15 bases left between them.

J is TRBJ2-7 and V is TRBV6-5; tentatively, D is TRBD1 (6 bases). The ends were cut back, 0 bases at V and 3 bases at J, with 9 bases in the middle. This CDR3 is built from 14 residues. Per germline, CDR1 MNHEY and CDR2 SVGAGI. The CDR3 spells CASSYSYRDYEQYF. DNA for the CDR3: TGTGCCAGCAGTTACTCGTACAGGGACTACGAGCAGTACTTC.

The V and J genes are TRBV5-1 and TRBJ2-5; D possibly matches TRBD1 or TRBD2 (6 bases each). Trimming took off 2 bases at V and 2 bases at J, with 16 bases between the two ends. Per the germline V gene, CDR1 is SGHRS and CDR2 is YFSETQ. CDR3 length equals 16 residues. Written as DNA, the CDR3 is TGCGCCAGCAGCTTTGGCAGGGGCGGGGAGCAAGAGACCCAGTACTTC. Its protein product is CASSFGRGGEQETQYF. The full variable domain, rest sourced from reference TRBV5-1 and TRBJ2-5, is KAGVTQTPRYLIKTRGQQVTLSCSPISGHRSVSWYQQTPGQGLQFLFEYFSETQRNKGNFPGRFSGRQFSNSRSEMNVSTLELGDSALYLCASSFGRGGEQETQYFGPGTRLLVL.

This clonotype was seen many times. This chain connects TRBV3-1 to TRBJ2-3, with TRBD1 matching over 8 bases. After removal of 4 bases from V and 3 bases from J, the junction contained 6 bases not matched to a gene. The germline V gene has CDR1 LGHDT and CDR2 YNNKEL (reference sequence). The CDR3 covers 15 residues. The CDR3 nucleotides read TGTGCCAGCAGCCGCGAACAGGGGGTGACAGATACGCAGTATTTT. Translating gives CASSREQGVTDTQYF.

The rearrangement uses TRBV4-1 and TRBJ1-2, with D perhaps TRBD1 (5 bases). In germline, CDR1 is MGHRA, CDR2 YSYEKL. CDR3 length: 14 residues. Trimming removed 4 bases from V and 5 bases from J, with 14 bases in between. The CDR3 nucleotides are TGCGCCAGCAGCCGAAGCGGGACGGCTTATGGCTACACCTTC. Its protein product is CASSRSGTAYGYTF.

This clonotype turned up a few times. The J gene is TRBJ1-3, the V gene TRBV12-3 or TRBV12-4; the D gene is possibly TRBD1 (6 bases). CDR3 length: 16 amino acids. Between the trimmed V and J ends, which lost 6 bases and 0 bases, there was a span of 15 bases. CDR3 DNA sequence: TGTGCCAGCAGCCGACAGGATTCAAACTCTGGAAACACCATATATTTT. This encodes CASSRQDSNSGNTIYF.

The sample holds many counts of this clonotype. This chain links TRBV12-3 or TRBV12-4 with TRBJ1-1; D call uncertain. The CDR3 extends over 13 amino acids. Trimming shortened V by 3 bases and J by 1 base, and 6 bases separated the two germline ends. The CDR3 sequence: CASSFGENTEAFF. The CDR3 coding sequence is TGTGCCAGCAGTTTTGGGGAGAACACTGAAGCTTTCTTT.

The chain joins TRBV4-1 to TRBJ1-6; 9 nucleotides line up with TRBD1. Trimming removed 3 bases from V and 10 bases from J; junction bases left unmatched: 7. This CDR3 region has 15 residues. The germline V gene encodes CDR1 MGHRA and CDR2 YSYEKL. CDR3 loop: CASSQRTGDRSPLHF. The CDR3 nucleotides read TGCGCCAGCAGCCAGAGGACAGGGGATAGATCACCCCTCCACTTT.

This clonotype appeared many times. The DNA of the CDR3 is TGCAGCGTTTCCCCTGCGAGCGGGGGTGTCGCAGATACGCAGTATTTT. The encoded protein is CSVSPASGGVADTQYF. The V and J genes are TRBV29-1 and TRBJ2-3; 8 bases map to TRBD2. Losses at the gene ends were 5 bases for V and 4 bases for J; bases not matched to a gene: 14. Germline-derived CDR1 and CDR2 are SQVTM and ANQGSEA. The CDR3 covers 16 residues.

This clonotype was seen a few times. V usage is TRBV6-6 and J usage is TRBJ1-1; D remains unclear. The germline gives CDR1 MNHNY, CDR2 SVGAGI (reference sequence). CDR3 length: 14 amino acids. V lost 0 bases to trimming and J lost 5 bases, with 10 bases between them. The CDR3 sequence is CASSYSLGGTEAFF. CDR3 nucleotide sequence: TGTGCCAGCAGTTACTCGCTGGGAGGGACTGAAGCTTTCTTT.

The chain employs TRBV10-3 and TRBJ2-1; D uncertain. Per the germline V gene, CDR1 is ENHRY and CDR2 is SYGVKD. Trimming pared 2 bases from V and 7 bases from J, leaving 3 bases between. The length of the CDR3 is 11 residues. The DNA of the CDR3 is TGTGCCATCAGTGAGAGGAATGAGCAGTTCTTC. Translating gives CAISERNEQFF.

This clonotype was detected only a few times. The chain couples TRBV7-2 to TRBJ1-2, with D hard to call. The germline V gene encodes CDR1 SGHTA and CDR2 FQGNSA. V shed 1 base and J shed 4 bases, with 13 bases lying between them. This CDR3 has 15 residues. CDR3 residues: CASSLDGGGIYGYTF. The CDR3 region has the DNA TGTGCCAGCAGCTTAGATGGCGGAGGGATCTATGGCTACACCTTC.

In this sample, this clonotype turned up a few times. This CDR3 is CASSLWADEQFF. The CDR3 nucleotides read TGCGCCAGCAGCTTGTGGGCCGATGAGCAGTTCTTC. V usage is TRBV5-1 and J usage is TRBJ2-1; D gene uncertain. The germline V gene encodes CDR1 SGHRS and CDR2 YFSETQ. The CDR3 totals 12 residues. Trimming stripped 1 base from V and 8 bases from J, with 7 bases between.

The chain recombines TRBV18 with TRBJ2-5, with a weak D call TRBD2 (5 bases). V was pared by 6 bases and J by 7 bases, with 15 bases between. Germline V gene lookup returns CDR1 KGHSH and CDR2 LQKENI. The CDR3 runs to 13 residues. Written as DNA, the CDR3 is TGTGCCAGCTCCGGGTTTTACGAGGGGACCCAGTACTTC. Its protein is CASSGFYEGTQYF. The entire variable domain, with the rest obtained from reference TRBV18 and TRBJ2-5, is as follows: NAGVMQNPRHLVRRRGQEARLRCSPMKGHSHVYWYRQLPEEGLKFMVYLQKENIIDESGMPKERFSAEFPKEGPSILRIQQVVRGDSAAYFCASSGFYEGTQYFGPGTRLLVL.

The V and J genes are TRBV5-5 and TRBJ2-7, with TRBD2 matching over 8 bases. The length of the CDR3 is 18 residues. Losses at the gene ends were 4 bases for V and 0 bases for J; bases not matched to a gene: 15. Germline V gives CDR1 SGHKS, CDR2 YYEKEE (reference sequence). The CDR3 protein is CASSLLRASGSSSYEQYF. CDR3 nucleotides: TGTGCCAGCAGCCTCCTCAGGGCTAGCGGGTCGAGCTCCTACGAGCAGTACTTC. Full variable domain (rest looked up from reference TRBV5-5 and TRBJ2-7): DAGVTQSPTHLIKTRGQQVTLRCSPISGHKSVSWYQQVLGQGPQFIFQYYEKEERGRGNFPDRFSARQFPNYSSELNVNALLLGDSALYLCASSLLRASGSSSYEQYFGPGTRLTVT.

The chain employs TRBV6-2 or TRBV6-3 and TRBJ1-5, with no clear D. The CDR3 consists of 14 residues. V dropped 4 bases and J dropped 6 bases, with 13 bases sitting between them. Germline CDR1 is MNHEY and CDR2 is SVGEGT. DNA of the CDR3: TGTGCCAGCAGTTGGACCGTGAGGAGTCAGCCCCAGCATTTT. Amino acid sequence: CASSWTVRSQPQHF.

The chain links TRBV18 to TRBJ2-7; tentatively, D is TRBD2 (6 bases). From germline, CDR1 is KGHSH and CDR2 LQKENI. The CDR3 length is 17 residues. V lost 2 bases and J 0 bases, leaving 17 bases between the germline ends. In nucleotides, the CDR3 is TGTGCCAGCTCACCAACAACAGTCGGAGGGAGCTCCTACGAGCAGTACGTC. Protein product: CASSPTTVGGSSYEQYV.

This clonotype was observed a few times. The V and J genes are TRBV6-6 and TRBJ2-6; D is uncertain. Between the trimmed V and J ends, which lost 8 bases and 0 bases, there was a span of 8 bases. The CDR3 totals 14 residues. Germline CDR1 reads MNHNY; CDR2 reads SVGAGI (reference sequence). CDR3 residues: CASWEFSGANVLTF. The CDR3 DNA is TGTGCCAGCTGGGAATTCTCTGGGGCCAACGTCCTGACTTTC.